This TCR beta chain was profiled in a study of cytomegalovirus exposure and HLA in healthy donors. This clone occurred a few times. What it binds is unknown. The CDR3 covers 13 residues. CDR1 is MDHEN and CDR2 is SYDVKM in the germline V gene. Trimming cost V 6 bases and J 4 bases, with 10 bases left between them. General study points: A cluster of highly shared sequence variants was likely a sequencing artifact. The investigators catalogued 150 to 200 TCR beta chains as cytomegalovirus-associated. Cytomegalovirus status, reportedly, was diagnosed with high specificity and sensitivity by the classifier.

The PCR made use of 60 Vbeta and 13 Jbeta primers. Clones were sequenced by immunoSEQ multiplex PCR, and TCRdb holds only the in-frame ones, with some missing. The sample shows about 150,000 clones, 65% to 85% of them seen only once. This TCR came from a middle-aged man in good health and CMV-seropositive. J is TRBJ1-5 and V is TRBV28; TRBD1 might be the D (5 bases). Sequencing input: PBMCs. The DNA for the CDR3 is TGTGCCAGCAGCTTTTGGACAAATCAGCCCCAGCATTTT. Translating gives CASSFWTNQPQHF. The full variable domain, rest sourced from reference TRBV28 and TRBJ1-5, is DVKVTQSSRYLVKRTGEKVFLECVQDMDHENMFWYRQDPGLGLRLIYFSYDVKMKEKGDIPEGYSVSREKKERFSLILESASTNQTSMYLCASSFWTNQPQHFGDGTRLSIL.